This T cell receptor beta chain came from a study of T cell repertoires in cytomegalovirus infection. The wider study: Public TCR beta signatures provided an indication of both CMV infection and a matching HLA type.

V dropped 7 bases and J dropped 4; count of bases not matched to a gene: 4. Germline lookup yields CDR1 SQVTM and CDR2 ANQGSEA. There are 12 residues in the CDR3. TCRdb re-derived calls from the reads in MiXCR, one entry per CDR3 protein. The sample carries around 440,000 distinct CDR3 sequences, about 11% recorded once. The chain combines TRBV29-1 with TRBJ2-4; 7 nucleotides match TRBD2. The source material was PBMCs. The sequence was collected from a human donor in good health (CMV status not recorded). Some clones in this sample may be carry-over from other donors' samples. The CDR3 DNA follows: TGCAGCGCCAGGGAGGGGAAAAACATTCAGTACTTC. This sequence encodes CSAREGKNIQYF. Filled out from reference TRBV29-1 and TRBJ2-4, the complete variable domain reads SAVISQKPSRDICQRGTSLTIQCQVDSQVTMMFWYRQQPGQSLTLIATANQGSEATYESGFVIDKFPISRPNLTFSTLTVSNMSPEDSSIYLCSAREGKNIQYFGAGTRLSVL.